Sequencing of this T cell receptor (beta chain) was carried out in a study of T cell responses to AZD1222 COVID-19 vaccine. The wider study: It was second doses at about 4 or about 12 weeks that were pooled. Findings and caveats of the study: After the peak T cell response, and only then, were repertoires sampled. At baseline, just a handful of AZD1222 recipients tested seropositive. Dominant at 160-218 and 743-854, vaccine-associated CD4 TCRs also spanned spike.

The germline gives CDR1 SGHVS, CDR2 FNYEAQ. The CDR3 totals 13 residues. The V gene lost 5 bases and the J gene lost 7 bases, with 15 bases spanning the gap. The table lists this clone with a count of one. The antigen is not known. The protocol was immunoSEQ multiplex PCR, while the TCRdb copy is restricted to in-frame clones and leaves out a portion. The sample lists around 97,000 clones, 91% seen once, with 45% in the top ten. The sample was peripheral blood, taken on day 0 of AZD1222 vaccination. The chain joins TRBV7-6 to TRBJ2-7, with TRBD2 as a possible D gene (5 bases). The source of this sequence is an adult in good health. CDR3 coding DNA: TGTGCCAGCAGCCCAGGAGGTGTAAGGGAGCAGTACTTC. Amino acids: CASSPGGVREQYF.